This entry lists 28 T cell receptor beta chains sequenced from one sample in a study of blood T cell repertoires in COVID-19. Produced via immunoSEQ multiplex PCR; TCRdb's table is partial and in-frame only. Of 150,000 to 160,000 clones listed, around 83% were seen once; the top ten hold approximately 9.7%. The material sequenced was peripheral blood. Receptor source: a woman aged 45-65 years with acute or convalescent COVID-19.

The chain carries TRBV11-2 and TRBJ1-6; a possible D gene is TRBD1 (5 bases). Trimming took off 1 base at V and 11 bases at J, with 15 bases between the two ends. Per the germline V gene, CDR1 is SGHAT and CDR2 is FQNNGV. The CDR3 spans 15 residues. CDR3 DNA sequence: TGTGCCAGCAGCTTAGGACAGACGTCTACGGCACCCCTCCACTTT. This gives the protein CASSLGQTSTAPLHF.

This chain uses TRBV7-2 with TRBJ1-2; 10 bases match TRBD1. CDR3 size: 15 residues. The V and J ends lost 1 base and 6 bases, in that order; junction bases with no gene match: 5. From germline, CDR1 is SGHTA and CDR2 FQGNSA. CDR3 sequence (DNA): TGTGCCAGCAGCTTAGGAGAGACAGGGGGCAATGGCTACACCTTC. Its protein is CASSLGETGGNGYTF. Variable domain in full (rest from reference TRBV7-2 and TRBJ1-2): GAGVSQSPSNKVTEKGKDVELRCDPISGHTALYWYRQSLGQGLEFLIYFQGNSAPDKSGLPSDRFSAERTGGSVSTLTIQRTQQEDSAVYLCASSLGETGGNGYTFGSGTRLTVV.

This chain links TRBV9 with TRBJ1-3; D remains unclear. The germline CDR1 and CDR2 sequences are SGDLS and YYNGEE. CDR3 length equals 18 residues. V dropped 0 bases and J dropped 0 bases, with 16 bases sitting between them. CDR3 loop: CASSVAGTDNLSGNTIYF. In DNA, the CDR3 is TGTGCCAGCAGCGTAGCTGGAACAGATAACCTCTCTGGAAACACCATATATTTT.

This clone was seen more than once but under ten times. The chain carries TRBV11-2 and TRBJ2-7; TRBD2 matches at 12 bases. Germline CDR1 and CDR2: SGHAT and FQNNGV. The CDR3 extends over 14 amino acids. After removal of 6 bases from V and 11 bases from J, the junction contained 11 bases not matched to a gene. The CDR3 loop is CASSRGLAGSKEYF. The CDR3 DNA reads TGTGCCAGCAGTCGTGGACTAGCGGGGTCTAAAGAGTACTTC.

The CDR3 loop reads CASSGQDSPLHF. The CDR3 region has the DNA TGTGCCAGCAGTGGACAGGATTCACCCCTCCACTTT. The chain carries TRBV5-4 and TRBJ1-6, with 7 positions matching TRBD1. The V gene end was trimmed by 5 bases and the J gene end by 8 bases; junction bases not matched to a gene: 1. Per germline, CDR1 SGHNT and CDR2 YYREEE (reference sequence). The length of the CDR3 is 12 residues.

This chain uses TRBV5-1 with TRBJ1-3; no firm D call. Per the germline V gene, CDR1 is SGHRS and CDR2 is YFSETQ. The V end lost 4 bases, the J end lost 4 bases, and 12 bases lay between the germline ends. This CDR3 contains 14 residues. CDR3 in amino acids: CASSLGGNGNTIYF. As DNA, the CDR3 is TGCGCCAGCAGCCTGGGAGGGAACGGAAACACCATATATTTT. Looking up the rest from reference TRBV5-1 and TRBJ1-3 gives the full variable domain: KAGVTQTPRYLIKTRGQQVTLSCSPISGHRSVSWYQQTPGQGLQFLFEYFSETQRNKGNFPGRFSGRQFSNSRSEMNVSTLELGDSALYLCASSLGGNGNTIYFGEGSWLTVV.

This clone occurred once. The chain recombines TRBV6-5 with TRBJ1-2, with 7 bases identical to TRBD1. The CDR3 is 12 residues long. J lost 8 bases, V lost 6 bases, and 6 bases had no gene match. From germline, CDR1 is MNHEY and CDR2 SVGAGI. The CDR3 sequence is CASRRDSAGYTF. In DNA form, the CDR3 reads TGTGCCAGCAGGCGGGACAGCGCCGGCTACACCTTC.

This clone was recorded a few times. The CDR3 sequence: CASSPTRDRALTGELFF. DNA of the CDR3: TGTGCCAGCAGCCCAACGCGAGACAGGGCCCTCACCGGGGAGCTGTTTTTT. The chain recombines TRBV9 with TRBJ2-2; the match to TRBD1 covers 7 bases. V lost 4 bases, J lost 4 bases, and 13 bases stayed unmatched. The germline gives CDR1 SGDLS, CDR2 YYNGEE. The CDR3 is 17 residues long.

This rearrangement joins TRBV19 to TRBJ1-2, with a tentative D call TRBD1 (6 bases). V was pared by 5 bases and J by 2 bases, with 12 bases between. The CDR3 is made up of 14 amino acids. The V gene's germline CDR1 is LNHDA and CDR2 SQIVND (reference sequence). The CDR3 reads CASSDLQGNYGYTF. The CDR3 DNA is TGTGCCAGTAGTGACCTACAGGGCAACTATGGCTACACCTTC.

The chain recombines TRBV11-2 with TRBJ2-7; 13 positions agree with TRBD2. The CDR3 is 16 residues long. Unmatched junction bases numbered 6, after V lost 5 bases and J lost 2 bases. Looked up from germline, CDR1 is SGHAT and CDR2 is FQNNGV. CDR3 protein: CASSKSGLAGTYEQYF. The CDR3 nucleotides read TGTGCCAGCAGCAAATCGGGACTAGCGGGAACCTACGAGCAGTACTTC.

CDR3 protein: CASSPGTGGDGYTF. Here the CDR3 DNA reads TGTGCCAGCTCGCCCGGGACAGGGGGCGACGGCTACACCTTC. The chain is built from TRBV18 and TRBJ1-2; 12 nucleotides agree with TRBD1. CDR1 is KGHSH and CDR2 is LQKENI in the germline V gene. This CDR3 comprises 14 residues. J was trimmed by 8 bases and V by 6 bases; bases with no gene match: 7.

The chain has TRBV30 and TRBJ2-3; weak D call: TRBD2 (6 bases). This CDR3 contains 14 residues. CDR1 is GTSNPN, CDR2 SVGIG, per germline (reference sequence). V was clipped by 8 bases and J by 4 bases, with 19 bases between them. The CDR3 sequence: CARSSGGSSDTQYF. The CDR3 DNA reads as TGTGCCCGAAGTAGCGGTGGGAGCTCAGATACGCAGTATTTT.

This clone appeared once. The chain combines TRBV18 with TRBJ2-5; weak D call: TRBD1 (6 bases). V was clipped by 6 bases and J by 2 bases, with 10 bases between them. Germline loops: CDR1 KGHSH, CDR2 LQKENI. The CDR3 consists of 13 residues. The CDR3 spells CASSTGLQETQYF. The CDR3 DNA is TGTGCCAGCTCGACAGGTTTACAAGAGACCCAGTACTTC.

The rearrangement joins TRBV6-5 to TRBJ2-2; TRBD2 matches 9 bases. Unmatched junction bases numbered 10, after V lost 7 bases and J lost 7 bases. The length of the CDR3 is 15 residues. Germline loops: CDR1 MNHEY, CDR2 SVGAGI. DNA of the CDR3: TGTGCCAGCACGTTAGCGGGAGAGAAGAACGGGGAGCTGTTTTTT. Residues: CASTLAGEKNGELFF.

This clone was seen only once. The chain employs TRBV6-6 and TRBJ2-1; no clear D. CDR3 length equals 15 residues. Trimming stripped 6 bases from V and 0 bases from J, with 12 bases between. Germline V lookup: CDR1 MNHNY, CDR2 SVGAGI (reference sequence). This CDR3 is CASSPQRSSYNEQFF. CDR3 DNA sequence: TGTGCCAGCAGCCCCCAACGGAGCTCCTACAATGAGCAGTTCTTC.

This chain uses TRBV9 with TRBJ2-7; TRBD1 matches 7 bases. With 4 bases clipped from V and 1 base from J, the junction kept 11 bases outside the gene matches. Germline-derived CDR1 and CDR2 are SGDLS and YYNGEE. CDR3 length: 16 amino acids. The CDR3 here is CASSSTPGTASYEQYF. In nucleotides, the CDR3 is TGTGCCAGCAGCTCGACTCCCGGGACAGCATCCTACGAGCAGTACTTC.

V is TRBV19 and J is TRBJ2-5; TRBD2 agrees at 11 bases. The CDR3 runs 15 residues. Per germline, CDR1 LNHDA and CDR2 SQIVND (reference sequence). V lost 3 bases and J lost 4; bases outside the gene matches: 4. The CDR3 DNA sequence: TGTGCCAGTAGTATGACGACTAGCGGGGCAGAGACCCAGTACTTC. It specifies CASSMTTSGAETQYF.

This chain links TRBV5-1 with TRBJ2-1, with TRBD1 identical over 10 bases. Per germline, CDR1 SGHRS and CDR2 YFSETQ. V lost 8 bases, J lost 7 bases, and 9 bases stayed unmatched. The CDR3 has 14 residues. The CDR3 nucleotides read TGCGCCAGTAGGTCCGGGACAGGGGCTAATGAGCAGTTCTTC. Translation gives CASRSGTGANEQFF.

The V and J genes are TRBV19 and TRBJ2-7; TRBD2 might be the D (6 bases). Trimming took 2 bases from V and 3 from J, leaving 17 bases between them. CDR3 length equals 16 residues. Germline loops: CDR1 LNHDA, CDR2 SQIVND (reference sequence). The CDR3 sequence is CASSIFLKTGGYEQYF. In DNA, the CDR3 is TGTGCCAGTAGTATATTTTTAAAGACCGGGGGCTACGAGCAGTACTTC.

The chain is built from TRBV12-3 or TRBV12-4 and TRBJ1-5; D not resolved. V dropped 3 bases and J dropped 1 base, with 4 bases sitting between them. The CDR3 totals 13 residues. CDR3 region: CASSFSSNQPQHF. In DNA, the CDR3 is TGTGCCAGCAGTTTCTCCAGCAATCAGCCCCAGCATTTT.

This chain links TRBV6-2 or TRBV6-3 with TRBJ1-2, with TRBD1 as a possible D gene (5 bases). V lost 4 bases and J 5 bases, leaving 17 bases between the germline ends. Germline V gives CDR1 MNHEY, CDR2 SVGEGT. This CDR3 spans 15 amino acids. CDR3 sequence: CASSSPPREVYGYTF. The CDR3 DNA is TGTGCCAGCAGTTCCCCGCCCAGGGAAGTATATGGCTACACCTTC.

J is TRBJ1-6 and V is TRBV27; no clear D. Per the germline V gene, CDR1 is MNHEY and CDR2 is SMNVEV (reference sequence). This CDR3 has 14 residues. Trimming removed 3 bases from V and 9 bases from J, with 12 bases in between. Here the CDR3 reads CASSLKPGSSPLHF. CDR3 DNA: TGTGCCAGCAGTTTGAAACCCGGTAGTTCACCCCTCCACTTT.

The chain joins TRBV4-1 to TRBJ1-1, with a possible D match to TRBD1 (5 bases). V lost 3 bases, J lost 1 base, and 15 bases lay in between. The CDR3 covers 16 residues. The germline CDR1 and CDR2 sequences are MGHRA and YSYEKL. CDR3 sequence reads: CASSHPQTAKNTEAFF. The CDR3 DNA reads as TGCGCCAGCAGCCATCCCCAGACAGCGAAGAACACTGAAGCTTTCTTT.

This chain links TRBV27 with TRBJ2-5, with D possibly TRBD2 on 5 matching bases. Germline loops: CDR1 MNHEY, CDR2 SMNVEV (reference sequence). The CDR3 has 14 residues. The V end lost 5 bases, the J end lost 1 base, and 11 bases lay between the germline ends. The CDR3 sequence is CASSPRLFQETQYF. CDR3 nucleotides: TGTGCCAGCAGTCCCCGACTATTCCAAGAGACCCAGTACTTC.

The chain has TRBV18 and TRBJ2-3, with a weak D call TRBD2 (5 bases). In germline, CDR1 is KGHSH, CDR2 LQKENI. V was trimmed by 3 bases and J by 3 bases, leaving 10 bases between them. This CDR3 comprises 14 residues. The CDR3 nucleotides read TGTGCCAGCTCACCCCGGGGAAGGACAGATACGCAGTATTTT. Protein: CASSPRGRTDTQYF.

The chain carries TRBV6-5 and TRBJ1-4; D is unclear. CDR1 MNHEY and CDR2 SVGAGI come from the germline V gene. This CDR3 spans 16 amino acids. The V end lost 0 bases, the J end lost 4 bases, and 12 bases lay between the germline ends. The DNA of the CDR3 is TGTGCCAGCAGTTACTCCCTTCTTGGGAGTAATGAAAAACTGTTTTTT. It is translated as CASSYSLLGSNEKLFF.

This sequence joins TRBV27 and TRBJ1-2; weak D call: TRBD1 (6 bases). The CDR3 is 13 residues long. Germline lookup yields CDR1 MNHEY and CDR2 SMNVEV (reference sequence). The V end was cut by 3 bases, the J end by 8 bases, with 13 bases between. CDR3 region: CASSFPGQLGYTF. The DNA for the CDR3 is TGTGCCAGCAGTTTCCCGGGACAACTCGGCTACACCTTC.

This chain connects TRBV9 to TRBJ2-5, with D possibly being TRBD2 (5 bases). The CDR3 sequence is 15 residues long. The germline CDR1 and CDR2 sequences are SGDLS and YYNGEE. Trimming removed 2 bases at V and 2 bases at J, with 13 bases between. The CDR3 bases are TGTGCCAGCAGCGTGTTTGGAGGATTACAAGAGACCCAGTACTTC. Translation: CASSVFGGLQETQYF.